The 31 T cell receptor beta chains below were found in one sample sequenced in a study of T-cell memory formation after mild COVID-19. From the 5' RACE reads, TCRdb called clonotypes with MiXCR, one entry per CDR3 protein. The profile shows around 300,000 distinct CDR3 sequences, roughly 13% of them singletons. Sequenced material: PBMCs or a T cell subset sorted from them (not recorded which). Source of these receptors: a young man who had mild COVID-19 (a few samples of this study predate the infection). Cell type and time point are not known.

This clonotype was seen repeatedly, ten times or more. V usage is TRBV12-3 or TRBV12-4 and J usage is TRBJ1-5, with 7 bases matching TRBD1. This CDR3 contains 13 residues. V trimming: 4 bases; J trimming: 4 bases; junction bases outside the gene matches: 1. The CDR3: CASSSTGNQPQHF. CDR3 bases: TGTGCCAGCAGTTCGACAGGGAATCAGCCCCAGCATTTT.

This clonotype turned up a few times. J is TRBJ2-1 and V is TRBV20-1, with D uncertain. CDR1 DFQATT and CDR2 SNEGSKA come from the germline V gene (reference sequence). CDR3 length: 15 residues. With 3 bases removed from V and 4 bases from J, the gap between germline ends came to 16 bases. The CDR3 nucleotides are TGCAGTGCTAGCCACGGACCCATAGGGTACAATGAGCAGTTCTTC. Protein sequence: CSASHGPIGYNEQFF.

The chain uses TRBV7-3 and TRBJ1-6; TRBD1 agrees at 9 bases. Germline CDR1 SGHTA, CDR2 FQGTGA. CDR3 length equals 12 residues. The ends lost 9 bases at V and 10 bases at J; junction bases unmatched: 4. As DNA, the CDR3 is TGTGCCAGGGGGACAGGGTACTCACCCCTCCACTTT. Encoded protein: CARGTGYSPLHF.

This clonotype was detected many times. V gene TRBV7-9 combines with J gene TRBJ1-1; D perhaps matches TRBD1 (5 bases). Germline V lookup: CDR1 SEHNR, CDR2 FQNEAQ (reference sequence). This CDR3 comprises 14 residues. Trimming took 4 bases from V and 0 from J, leaving 9 bases between them. CDR3 DNA sequence: TGTGCCAGCAGCTGGTGGGGACTGAACACTGAAGCTTTCTTT. This gives the protein CASSWWGLNTEAFF.

The chain carries TRBV6-5 and TRBJ1-5, with D uncertain. Trimming removed 6 bases at V and 1 base at J, with 13 bases between. This CDR3 has 15 residues. The germline V gene has CDR1 MNHEY and CDR2 SVGAGI. CDR3 bases: TGTGCCAGCAGCCCCCTCGAGGGAAGCAATCAGCCCCAGCATTTT. Translation gives CASSPLEGSNQPQHF.

This clonotype has only a few counts. A junction end diverges from the germline sequence, so it may reflect a read error. The chain employs TRBV28 and TRBJ2-2; 7 positions match TRBD2. This CDR3 comprises 17 residues. Germline V gene data show CDR1 as MDHEN and CDR2 as SYDVKM. The CDR3 bases are TGTTCCAGCAGTTTACTAGCGTGGAGGGCGAGGAGCGGGGAGCTGTTTTTT. Translation gives CSSSLLAWRARSGELFF.

This clonotype has a handful of counts. Here the CDR3 reads CASSPEPGGLQETQYF. DNA of the CDR3: TGCGCCAGCAGCCCCGAGCCGGGGGGCCTTCAAGAGACCCAGTACTTC. The chain joins TRBV4-1 to TRBJ2-5; D may be TRBD2 (7 bases). The germline V gene encodes CDR1 MGHRA and CDR2 YSYEKL. The CDR3 spans 16 residues. Trimming removed 4 bases at V and 2 bases at J, with 17 bases between.

This clonotype turned up a few times. The J gene is TRBJ2-1, the V gene TRBV3-1; 7 nucleotides line up with TRBD2. The CDR3 sequence is 14 residues long. With 1 base clipped from V and 8 bases from J, the junction kept 5 bases outside the gene matches. The germline gives CDR1 LGHDT, CDR2 YNNKEL (reference sequence). The CDR3: CASSQGLAGYEQFF. The CDR3 nucleotides are TGTGCCAGCAGCCAAGGACTAGCCGGTTATGAGCAGTTCTTC.

The rearrangement uses TRBV5-6 and TRBJ2-7, with D hard to call. The CDR3 runs to 12 residues. Trimming took 0 bases from V and 5 from J, leaving 6 bases between them. Germline CDR1 and CDR2: SGHDT and YYEEEE. For the CDR3, the DNA is TGTGCCAGCAGCTTGGGACTCCACGAGCAGTACTTC. Amino acid sequence: CASSLGLHEQYF.

The V gene is TRBV28, the J gene TRBJ2-7; a possible D gene is TRBD1 (6 bases). The CDR3 is made up of 16 amino acids. Germline CDR1 reads MDHEN; CDR2 reads SYDVKM. V was pared by 3 bases and J by 1 base, with 16 bases between. The CDR3 bases are TGTGCCAGCAGTTTGGCGGCGACCACAGGGTCCTACGAGCAGTACGTC. Its translation is CASSLAATTGSYEQYV.

This clonotype appeared many times. This sequence joins TRBV7-6 and TRBJ2-7; no clear D. The V and J ends lost 0 bases and 0 bases respectively, with 6 bases between them. The V gene's germline CDR1 is SGHVS and CDR2 FNYEAQ. The CDR3 contains 14 residues. CDR3 residues: CASSLAGPSYEQYV. CDR3 coding DNA: TGTGCCAGCAGCTTAGCAGGGCCCTCCTACGAGCAGTACGTC.

The V and J genes are TRBV19 and TRBJ2-3, with D possibly TRBD2 on 5 matching bases. The CDR3 length is 16 residues. Trimming stripped 6 bases from V and 6 bases from J, with 22 bases between. Germline lookup yields CDR1 LNHDA and CDR2 SQIVND (reference sequence). As DNA, the CDR3 is TGTGCCAGTAGACCCCCGGGATCCTGGAGGTCGGATACGCAGTATTTT. Its translation is CASRPPGSWRSDTQYF. Full variable domain (rest looked up from reference TRBV19 and TRBJ2-3): DGGITQSPKYLFRKEGQNVTLSCEQNLNHDAMYWYRQDPGQGLRLIYYSQIVNDFQKGDIAEGYSVSREKKESFPLTVTSAQKNPTAFYLCASRPPGSWRSDTQYFGPGTRLTVL.

The CDR3 DNA sequence: TGCGCCAGCCAAGACCCCCTTGGGACTAGCGGGGGAGTTGTGACAGATACGCAGTATTTT. Its translation: CASQDPLGTSGGVVTDTQYF. The V and J genes are TRBV5-1 and TRBJ2-3, with 14 bases that match TRBD2. Per germline, CDR1 SGHRS and CDR2 YFSETQ. V lost 7 bases to trimming and J lost 3 bases; unmatched junction nucleotides: 19. This CDR3 has 20 amino acids.

This clonotype was counted a few times. The chain joins TRBV5-1 to TRBJ1-1; D not resolved. V lost 6 bases and J 5 bases, leaving 14 bases between the germline ends. The V gene's germline CDR1 is SGHRS and CDR2 YFSETQ. CDR3 length: 13 residues. DNA of the CDR3: TGCGCCAGCAAATTTAACCAGGAAACTGAAGCTTTCTTT. Its translation is CASKFNQETEAFF.

This rearrangement joins TRBV10-3 to TRBJ1-2; 8 bases agree with TRBD1. The length of the CDR3 is 14 residues. Germline V CDR1 and CDR2: ENHRY, SYGVKD. The J segment lost 1 base and the V segment lost 4 bases, leaving 2 bases of the junction unmatched. The CDR3 spells CAISATGGNYGYTF. DNA of the CDR3: TGTGCCATCAGTGCAACAGGGGGTAACTATGGCTACACCTTC.

V is TRBV5-1 and J is TRBJ2-5; the match to TRBD2 covers 14 bases. With 2 bases clipped from V and 1 base from J, the junction kept 4 bases outside the gene matches. The CDR3 totals 17 residues. The germline V gene has CDR1 SGHRS and CDR2 YFSETQ. The DNA for the CDR3 is TGCGCCAGCAGCTTCGGACTAGCGGGGGGCATCCAAGAGACCCAGTACTTC. Encoded protein: CASSFGLAGGIQETQYF.

The genes are TRBV4-1 and TRBJ2-5; 7 bases map to TRBD2. CDR1 is MGHRA and CDR2 is YSYEKL in the germline V gene. There are 16 residues in the CDR3. V lost 4 bases, J lost 0 bases, and 8 bases stayed unmatched. The CDR3: CASSPGTTVYQETQYF. The DNA for the CDR3 is TGCGCCAGCAGCCCCGGGACTACCGTGTACCAAGAGACCCAGTACTTC.

This clonotype was picked up many times. J is TRBJ2-5 and V is TRBV11-2, with a possible D match to TRBD2 (5 bases). The CDR3 sequence is 13 residues long. The V gene's germline CDR1 is SGHAT and CDR2 FQNNGV. The V end was cut by 2 bases, the J end by 5 bases, with 9 bases between. CDR3 bases: TGTGCCAGCAGCTTATATCCGGGGGAGACCCAGTACTTC. Protein sequence: CASSLYPGETQYF. Full variable domain (missing parts from reference TRBV11-2 and TRBJ2-5): EAGVAQSPRYKIIEKRQSVAFWCNPISGHATLYWYQQILGQGPKLLIQFQNNGVVDDSQLPKDRFSAERLKGVDSTLKIQPAKLEDSAVYLCASSLYPGETQYFGPGTRLLVL.

The rearrangement uses TRBV7-3 and TRBJ1-2, with 8 bases matching TRBD1. Germline V gene lookup returns CDR1 SGHTA and CDR2 FQGTGA. The trim removed 1 base at V and 14 bases at J, leaving 6 bases unmatched. The CDR3 is made up of 12 amino acids. In DNA, the CDR3 is TGTGCCAGCAGCTTAAGGACAGGGAGGTTAACCTTC. Amino acid sequence: CASSLRTGRLTF. The full variable domain, completed using reference TRBV7-3 and TRBJ1-2, is GAGVSQTPSNKVTEKGKYVELRCDPISGHTALYWYRQSLGQGPEFLIYFQGTGAADDSGLPNDRFFAVRPEGSVSTLKIQRTERGDSAVYLCASSLRTGRLTFGSGTRLTVV.

This clonotype was seen just once. This chain uses TRBV4-2 with TRBJ2-7; 9 positions match TRBD1. In germline, CDR1 is LGHNA, CDR2 YNFKEQ. V lost 4 bases to trimming and J lost 5 bases; unmatched junction nucleotides: 9. The CDR3 contains 15 residues. In DNA form, the CDR3 reads TGTGCCAGCAGCCCGGGACAGGGAAGGGGGAACGAGCAGTACTTC. It specifies CASSPGQGRGNEQYF.

The table lists this clonotype with many counts. V and J are TRBV7-2 and TRBJ2-7; possible D gene TRBD1, 5 bases. CDR1 and CDR2 from the germline V gene are SGHTA and FQGNSA. Trimming left V 1 base short and J 5 bases short, with 15 bases between. The CDR3 length is 15 residues. The CDR3: CASSLVYSGNNEQYF. As DNA, the CDR3 is TGTGCCAGCAGCTTAGTCTACTCAGGGAATAACGAGCAGTACTTC.

The chain employs TRBV7-2 and TRBJ1-2; D is possibly TRBD1 (5 bases). The CDR3 is 14 amino acids. Germline CDR1 and CDR2: SGHTA and FQGNSA. Trimming took 6 bases from V and 4 from J, leaving 15 bases between them. The CDR3 region has the DNA TGTGCCAGCAGGTCCCGAGGAGGGGTCTATGGCTACACCTTC. Encoded protein: CASRSRGGVYGYTF.

This clonotype was counted at least ten times. This chain connects TRBV7-2 to TRBJ2-7; 9 nucleotides line up with TRBD2. The CDR3 consists of 14 residues. V lost 5 bases and J lost 0; bases outside the gene matches: 2. Germline-derived CDR1 and CDR2 are SGHTA and FQGNSA. In nucleotides, the CDR3 is TGTGCCAGCAGCCAACTAGCGGGCTCCTACGAGCAGTACTTC. Protein sequence: CASSQLAGSYEQYF.

In its sample, this clonotype was seen a few times. The rearrangement uses TRBV7-9 and TRBJ2-1, with D possibly being TRBD1 or TRBD2 (6 bases each). CDR1 SEHNR and CDR2 FQNEAQ come from the germline V gene (reference sequence). Between the trimmed V and J ends, which lost 5 bases and 9 bases, there was a span of 20 bases. This CDR3 has 15 amino acids. The CDR3: CASSPPGASRSEQFF. The CDR3 bases are TGTGCCAGCAGCCCCCCGGGGGCTTCGAGGAGTGAGCAGTTCTTC.

There are a few counts of this clonotype. The chain combines TRBV5-6 with TRBJ2-1; 11 bases are a match to TRBD2. In germline, CDR1 is SGHDT, CDR2 YYEEEE. The CDR3 consists of 16 residues. The V segment lost 4 bases and the J segment 8 bases; nucleotides outside the gene matches: 11. The CDR3 region is CASSPPTSGAGDEQFF. CDR3 nucleotide sequence: TGTGCCAGCAGCCCACCGACTAGCGGGGCTGGGGATGAGCAGTTCTTC. Full variable domain (outside the CDR3, taken from reference TRBV5-6 and TRBJ2-1): DAGVTQSPTHLIKTRGQQVTLRCSPKSGHDTVSWYQQALGQGPQFIFQYYEEEERQRGNFPDRFSGHQFPNYSSELNVNALLLGDSALYLCASSPPTSGAGDEQFFGPGTRLTVL.

This clonotype appeared a few times. The rearrangement uses TRBV5-1 and TRBJ2-5, with 9 bases matching TRBD1. The trim removed 0 bases at V and 5 bases at J, leaving 2 bases unmatched. The CDR3 spans 14 residues. The germline gives CDR1 SGHRS, CDR2 YFSETQ. In DNA, the CDR3 is TGCGCCAGCAGCTTGGACAGGGGGCACGAGACCCAGTACTTC. Its protein product is CASSLDRGHETQYF.

The table lists this clonotype with a few counts. DNA for the CDR3: TGCAGCGTTGTAAACGGGGGGGCCGGTGAGCAGTTCTTC. Its translation: CSVVNGGAGEQFF. The chain is built from TRBV29-1 and TRBJ2-1; 8 positions match TRBD2. The CDR3 totals 13 residues. Germline V gives CDR1 SQVTM, CDR2 ANQGSEA. The V gene end was trimmed by 4 bases and the J gene end by 9 bases; junction bases not matched to a gene: 8.

In this sample, this clonotype turned up a few times. CDR3 bases: TGTGCCAGCAGCTTAAGGAGGGGGCCGTCGGGCGAGCAGTTCTTC. This translates into CASSLRRGPSGEQFF. This chain joins TRBV11-2 and TRBJ2-1; possible D gene TRBD1, 7 bases. The CDR3 is 15 residues long. Trimming removed 2 bases at V and 10 bases at J, with 18 bases between. The germline V gene encodes CDR1 SGHAT and CDR2 FQNNGV.

This clonotype was counted only a few times. V gene TRBV4-3 combines with J gene TRBJ1-3; 8 bases match TRBD1. V lost 0 bases to trimming and J lost 7 bases; unmatched junction nucleotides: 5. In germline, CDR1 is LGHNA, CDR2 YSLEER. This CDR3 is built from 15 residues. This CDR3 reads CASSQDRGLWNTIYF. In nucleotides, the CDR3 is TGCGCCAGCAGCCAAGACAGGGGGCTCTGGAACACCATATATTTT.

The CDR3 region is CASSLHRGLEQYF. DNA of the CDR3: TGCGCCAGCAGCCTTCACAGGGGGCTCGAGCAGTACTTC. The chain couples TRBV5-1 to TRBJ2-7; 9 bases map to TRBD1. Looked up from germline, CDR1 is SGHRS and CDR2 is YFSETQ. Germline trimming cut 4 bases from V and 6 bases from J; bases unmatched to any gene: 5. CDR3 length: 13 amino acids.

This clonotype was detected many times. The chain couples TRBV9 to TRBJ2-1; 9 nucleotides agree with TRBD1. This CDR3 has 15 amino acids. The germline V gene has CDR1 SGDLS and CDR2 YYNGEE. V lost 3 bases, J lost 2 bases, and 3 bases stayed unmatched. CDR3 sequence (DNA): TGTGCCAGCAGCGCAACAGGGGGCCCCTACAATGAGCAGTTCTTC. Translated, it gives CASSATGGPYNEQFF.